One and the same sample provided the 9 T cell receptor beta chains below, sequenced in a study of T cells in Graves' hyperthyroidism and ophthalmopathy. Amplification of TCR beta CDR3 regions used RNA as the template. The HTBI primer set was used in a first-round RT-PCR of the TCR CDR3. TCRdb reanalysed the multiplex PCR reads using MiXCR and keeps one entry per CDR3 protein. The sample yields roughly 500,000 distinct CDR3 sequences, 24% seen once. Sequenced material: blood. Receptors were obtained from a woman aged 25 to 39 with Graves' ophthalmopathy.

In its sample, this clonotype was seen many times. V is TRBV5-1 and J is TRBJ1-1; tentative D call: TRBD1 (6 bases). V was pared by 4 bases and J by 3 bases, with 13 bases between. Germline lookup yields CDR1 SGHRS and CDR2 YFSETQ. This CDR3 is built from 14 residues. The CDR3 DNA is TGCGCCAGCAGCCGAGGGGGGGTGTACACTGAAGCTTTCTTT. This translates into CASSRGGVYTEAFF.

Ten or more counts support this clonotype. For the CDR3, the DNA is TGTGCCACCAGCAGAGTCCGGCAAGGGGAGACCCAGTACTTC. Residues: CATSRVRQGETQYF. The chain uses TRBV15 and TRBJ2-5, with no clear D. The germline V gene encodes CDR1 LNHNV and CDR2 YYDKDF (reference sequence). The CDR3 length is 14 residues. Trimming left V 1 base short and J 5 bases short, with 11 bases between.

In this sample, this clonotype turned up a few times. The chain uses TRBV4-1 and TRBJ1-2; D not certain. Looked up from germline, CDR1 is MGHRA and CDR2 is YSYEKL. V gave up 1 base and J gave up 1 base, with 7 bases separating them. This CDR3 has 14 amino acids. Here the CDR3 reads CASSQGTDNYGYTF. CDR3 sequence (DNA): TGCGCCAGCAGCCAAGGGACCGATAACTATGGCTACACCTTC.

The chain recombines TRBV3-1 with TRBJ1-1; D ambiguous. This CDR3 spans 15 amino acids. Trimming removed 0 bases from V and 0 bases from J, with 8 bases in between. Germline V gives CDR1 LGHDT, CDR2 YNNKEL (reference sequence). CDR3 residues: CASSQDRVLNTEAFF. CDR3 nucleotides: TGTGCCAGCAGCCAAGATCGGGTTTTGAACACTGAAGCTTTCTTT.

This clonotype was seen a handful of times. The chain couples TRBV5-1 to TRBJ2-2; D is undetermined. CDR3 length: 15 amino acids. Deletions cut 0 bases from V and 3 bases from J, with 9 bases between. Germline CDR1 and CDR2: SGHRS and YFSETQ. The CDR3 reads CASSLGQVYTGELFF. CDR3 nucleotides: TGCGCCAGCAGCTTGGGCCAGGTGTACACCGGGGAGCTGTTTTTT. The whole variable domain, filled in from reference TRBV5-1 and TRBJ2-2, reads KAGVTQTPRYLIKTRGQQVTLSCSPISGHRSVSWYQQTPGQGLQFLFEYFSETQRNKGNFPGRFSGRQFSNSRSEMNVSTLELGDSALYLCASSLGQVYTGELFFGEGSRLTVL.

This clonotype appeared a few times. Relative to the germline gene, one junction end is altered; a read error may explain this. The J gene is TRBJ1-1, the V gene TRBV7-8; D is undetermined. Germline-derived CDR1 and CDR2 are SGHVS and FQNEAQ. This CDR3 has 14 residues. CDR3 DNA sequence: TGTGCCGGCAGCTTAGGACGAATGAACACTGAAGCTTTCTTT. As protein: CAGSLGRMNTEAFF.

This clonotype was recorded many times. The gene calls are TRBV6-1 and TRBJ1-1, with D unresolved. CDR1 MNHNS and CDR2 SASEGT come from the germline V gene. CDR3 length: 11 amino acids. The V end was cut by 7 bases, the J end by 6 bases, with 9 bases between. The CDR3 reads CASIGGAEAFF. DNA of the CDR3: TGTGCCAGCATCGGCGGTGCTGAAGCTTTCTTT.

In regard to this clonotype: Germline and junction disagree at one end, which may indicate a read error. The rearrangement links TRBV12-3 or TRBV12-4 to TRBJ2-7; D is perhaps TRBD1 or TRBD2 (5 bases each). This CDR3 region has 12 residues. The DNA for the CDR3 is TGTGCCAGCAGTTTAAGTGGCACAGCGGACACCTTC. Translated, it gives CASSLSGTADTF.

This clonotype was detected many times. The junction and the germline gene differ at one end; a read error may be behind it. The V call is TRBV6-1, the J call TRBJ1-2, with TRBD1 matching 12 bases. The CDR3 spans 14 residues. The germline gives CDR1 MNHNS, CDR2 SASEGT. Written as DNA, the CDR3 is TGTGCCAGCGGTGAATTGGGACAGGGGGCACGCTACACCTTC. As protein: CASGELGQGARYTF.